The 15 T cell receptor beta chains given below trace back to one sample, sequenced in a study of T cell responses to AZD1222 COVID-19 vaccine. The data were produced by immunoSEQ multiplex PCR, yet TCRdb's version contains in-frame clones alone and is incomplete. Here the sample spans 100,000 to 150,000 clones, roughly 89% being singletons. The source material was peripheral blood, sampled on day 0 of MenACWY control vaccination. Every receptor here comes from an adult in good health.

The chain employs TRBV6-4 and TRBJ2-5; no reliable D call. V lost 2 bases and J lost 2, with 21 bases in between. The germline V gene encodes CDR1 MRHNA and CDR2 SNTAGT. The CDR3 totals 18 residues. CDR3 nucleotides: TGTGCCAGCAGTGACGTTTCTTACTCTGGGGTAGTTCAAGAGACCCAGTACTTC. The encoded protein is CASSDVSYSGVVQETQYF.

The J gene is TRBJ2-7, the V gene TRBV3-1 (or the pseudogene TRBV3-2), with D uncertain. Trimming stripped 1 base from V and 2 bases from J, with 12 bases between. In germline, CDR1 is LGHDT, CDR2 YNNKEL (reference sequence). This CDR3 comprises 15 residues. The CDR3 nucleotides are TGTGCCAGCAGCCAAGCCATTTCCTTAGCCTACGAGCAGTACTTC. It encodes CASSQAISLAYEQYF.

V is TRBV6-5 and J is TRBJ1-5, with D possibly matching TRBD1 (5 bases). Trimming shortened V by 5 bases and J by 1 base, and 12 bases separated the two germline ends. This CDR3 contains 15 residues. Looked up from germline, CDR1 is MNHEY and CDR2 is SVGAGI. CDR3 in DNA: TGTGCCAGCAGTCCCCCGGGGCGAAGCAATCAGCCCCAGCATTTT. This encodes CASSPPGRSNQPQHF.

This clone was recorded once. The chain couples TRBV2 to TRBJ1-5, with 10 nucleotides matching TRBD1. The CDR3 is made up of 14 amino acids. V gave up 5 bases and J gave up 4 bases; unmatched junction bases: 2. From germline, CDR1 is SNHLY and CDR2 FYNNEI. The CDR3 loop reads CASSTDRGNQPQHF. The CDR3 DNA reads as TGTGCCAGCAGTACGGACAGGGGGAATCAGCCCCAGCATTTT.

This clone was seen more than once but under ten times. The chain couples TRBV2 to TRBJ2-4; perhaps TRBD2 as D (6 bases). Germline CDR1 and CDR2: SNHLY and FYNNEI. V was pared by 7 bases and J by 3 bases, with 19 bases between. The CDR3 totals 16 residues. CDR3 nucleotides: TGTGCCAGCACTAGTCAAGGGGAGGTGGGCAAAAACATTCAGTACTTC. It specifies CASTSQGEVGKNIQYF. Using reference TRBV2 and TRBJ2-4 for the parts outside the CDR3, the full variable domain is EPEVTQTPSHQVTQMGQEVILRCVPISNHLYFYWYRQILGQKVEFLVSFYNNEISEKSEIFDDQFSVERPDGSNFTLKIRSTKLEDSAMYFCASTSQGEVGKNIQYFGAGTRLSVL.

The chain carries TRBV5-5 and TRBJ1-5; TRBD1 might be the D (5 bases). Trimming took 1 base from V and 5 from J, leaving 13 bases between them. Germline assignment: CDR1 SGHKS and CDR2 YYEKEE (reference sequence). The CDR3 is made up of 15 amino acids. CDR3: CASSLWAGSDQPQHF. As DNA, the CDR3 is TGTGCCAGCAGCTTGTGGGCAGGGTCCGATCAGCCCCAGCATTTT.

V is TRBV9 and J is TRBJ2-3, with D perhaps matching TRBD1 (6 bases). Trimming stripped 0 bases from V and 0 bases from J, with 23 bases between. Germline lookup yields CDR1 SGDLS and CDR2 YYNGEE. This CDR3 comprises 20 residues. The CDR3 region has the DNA TGTGCCAGCAGCGTAGGGCAGGGGCCGAGAATACTCCAGAGCACAGATACGCAGTATTTT. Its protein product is CASSVGQGPRILQSTDTQYF.

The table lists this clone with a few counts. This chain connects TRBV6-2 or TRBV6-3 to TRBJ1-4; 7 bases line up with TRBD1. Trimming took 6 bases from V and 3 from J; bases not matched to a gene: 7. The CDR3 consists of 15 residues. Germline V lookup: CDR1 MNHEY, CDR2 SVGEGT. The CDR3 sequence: CASRPGQAANEKLFF. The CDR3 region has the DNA TGTGCCAGCAGACCTGGACAGGCGGCTAATGAAAAACTGTTTTTT.

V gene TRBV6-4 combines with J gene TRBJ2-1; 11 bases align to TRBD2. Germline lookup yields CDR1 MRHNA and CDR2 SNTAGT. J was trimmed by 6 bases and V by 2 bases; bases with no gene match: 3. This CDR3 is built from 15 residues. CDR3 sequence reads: CASSDGTSGPNEQFF. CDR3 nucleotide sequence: TGTGCCAGCAGTGACGGGACTAGCGGCCCCAATGAGCAGTTCTTC.

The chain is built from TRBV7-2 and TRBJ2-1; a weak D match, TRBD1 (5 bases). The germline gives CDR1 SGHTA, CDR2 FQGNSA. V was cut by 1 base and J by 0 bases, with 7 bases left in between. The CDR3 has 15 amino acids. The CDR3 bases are TGTGCCAGCAGCTTAGTGGGGCCCTCCTACAATGAGCAGTTCTTC. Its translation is CASSLVGPSYNEQFF.

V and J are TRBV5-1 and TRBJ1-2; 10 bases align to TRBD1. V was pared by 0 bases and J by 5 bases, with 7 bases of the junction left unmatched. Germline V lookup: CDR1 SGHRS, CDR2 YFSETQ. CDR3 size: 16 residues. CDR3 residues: CASSLGDRGFGYGYTF. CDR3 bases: TGCGCCAGCAGCTTGGGGGACAGGGGATTTGGGTATGGCTACACCTTC. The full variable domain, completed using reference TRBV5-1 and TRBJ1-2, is KAGVTQTPRYLIKTRGQQVTLSCSPISGHRSVSWYQQTPGQGLQFLFEYFSETQRNKGNFPGRFSGRQFSNSRSEMNVSTLELGDSALYLCASSLGDRGFGYGYTFGSGTRLTVV.

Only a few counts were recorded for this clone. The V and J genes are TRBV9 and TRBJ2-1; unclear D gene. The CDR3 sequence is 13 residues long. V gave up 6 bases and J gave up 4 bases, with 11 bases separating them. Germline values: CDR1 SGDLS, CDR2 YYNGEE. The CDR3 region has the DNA TGTGCCAGCAACCGTATGGAATACAATGAGCAGTTCTTC. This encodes CASNRMEYNEQFF. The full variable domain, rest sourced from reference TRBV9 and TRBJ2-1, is DSGVTQTPKHLITATGQRVTLRCSPRSGDLSVYWYQQSLDQGLQFLIQYYNGEERAKGNILERFSAQQFPDLHSELNLSSLELGDSALYFCASNRMEYNEQFFGPGTRLTVL.

CDR3 loop: CASSPTQATGANYGYTF. CDR3 nucleotide sequence: TGTGCCAGCAGCCCTACGCAGGCAACGGGGGCTAACTATGGCTACACCTTC. The chain is built from TRBV7-6 and TRBJ1-2, with D possibly matching TRBD1 (5 bases). Germline assignment: CDR1 SGHVS and CDR2 FNYEAQ. V lost 5 bases and J 0 bases, leaving 19 bases between the germline ends. The CDR3 sequence is 17 residues long.

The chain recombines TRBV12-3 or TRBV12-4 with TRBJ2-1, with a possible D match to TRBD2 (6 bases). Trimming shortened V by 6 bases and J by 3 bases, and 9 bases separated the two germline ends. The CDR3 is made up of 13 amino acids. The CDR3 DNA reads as TGTGCCAGCAGATGGGGGGACTACAATGAGCAGTTCTTC. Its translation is CASRWGDYNEQFF.

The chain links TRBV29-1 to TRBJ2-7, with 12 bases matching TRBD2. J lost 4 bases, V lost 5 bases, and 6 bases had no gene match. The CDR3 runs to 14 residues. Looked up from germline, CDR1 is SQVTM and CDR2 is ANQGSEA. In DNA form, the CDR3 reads TGCAGCGTTATGACTAGCGGGAGAGTGTACGAGCAGTACTTC. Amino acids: CSVMTSGRVYEQYF.